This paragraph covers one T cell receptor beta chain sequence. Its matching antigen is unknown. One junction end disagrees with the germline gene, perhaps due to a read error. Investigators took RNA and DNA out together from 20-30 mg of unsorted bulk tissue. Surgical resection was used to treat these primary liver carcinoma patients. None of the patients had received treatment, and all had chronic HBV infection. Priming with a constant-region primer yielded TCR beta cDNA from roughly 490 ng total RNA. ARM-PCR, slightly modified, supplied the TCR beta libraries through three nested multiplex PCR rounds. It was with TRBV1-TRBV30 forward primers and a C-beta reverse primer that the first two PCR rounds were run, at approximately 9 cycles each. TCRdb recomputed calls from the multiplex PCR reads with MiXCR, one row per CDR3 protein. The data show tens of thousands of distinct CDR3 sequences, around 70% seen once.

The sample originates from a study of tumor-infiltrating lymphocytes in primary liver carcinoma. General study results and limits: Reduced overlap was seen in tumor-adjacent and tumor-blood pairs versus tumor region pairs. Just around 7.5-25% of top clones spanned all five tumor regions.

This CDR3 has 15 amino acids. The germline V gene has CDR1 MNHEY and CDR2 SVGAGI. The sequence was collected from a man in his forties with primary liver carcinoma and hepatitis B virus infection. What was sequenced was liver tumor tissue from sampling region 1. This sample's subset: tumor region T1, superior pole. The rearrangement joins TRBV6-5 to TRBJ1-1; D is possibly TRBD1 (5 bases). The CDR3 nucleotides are TGTGCCAGCAGTTACGCGGGGGACGGGGCGGGAGTAGCTAACTTT. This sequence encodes CASSYAGDGAGVANF.